This T cell receptor beta chain stems from a study of shared clonotypes between healthy human individuals. Overall study results and limits: Several donors held about 5% of naive CD4 clonotypes in common.

Regarding this clone: What it binds is not known.

CD4+ cell separation produced CD45RA+ naive and CD45RA-negative memory subsets. Replicate sorted-subset PCRs were loaded with approximately 200 ng DNA, about 31,000 T cell genomes. Profiled with immunoSEQ multiplex PCR; TCRdb holds only in-frame clones, not every one. Among over 2 million clones, roughly 94% were seen once, and the ten largest hold roughly 0.13%. Germline V lookup: CDR1 LNHDA, CDR2 SQIVND (reference sequence). The length of the CDR3 is 15 residues. Trimming removed 5 bases from V and 0 bases from J; junction bases left unmatched: 7. The chain combines TRBV19 with TRBJ2-7; 7 nucleotides align to TRBD2. The sample taken for sequencing was naive CD4+ T cells sorted from blood. Subset specified: CD45RA+ positively selected. The clonotype was recovered from a man aged 18 to 30 in good health. CDR3 sequence reads: CASSQRDRSSYEQYF. The CDR3 nucleotides read TGTGCCAGTAGTCAGCGGGATAGGAGCTCCTACGAGCAGTACTTC. Together with reference TRBV19 and TRBJ2-7, the CDR3 gives the full variable domain: DGGITQSPKYLFRKEGQNVTLSCEQNLNHDAMYWYRQDPGQGLRLIYYSQIVNDFQKGDIAEGYSVSREKKESFPLTVTSAQKNPTAFYLCASSQRDRSSYEQYFGPGTRLTVT.